The clone carrying this T cell receptor beta chain was counted a few times. These data belong to a study of early T cells in non-severe SARS-CoV-2 infection. Each CDR3 protein is one row after TCRdb ran MiXCR on the 5' RACE reads. The top ten hold around 12% of the sample, which has over 30,000 distinct CDR3 sequences, 6% to 9.5% seen once. The germline gives CDR1 MNHEY, CDR2 SVGEGT. V lost 3 bases, J lost 7 bases, and 12 bases lay in between. The CDR3 extends over 13 amino acids. The gene calls are TRBV6-2 or TRBV6-3 and TRBJ1-1, with a possible D match to TRBD1 (5 bases). The sequence was collected from an adult who was a healthcare worker with PCR-confirmed SARS-CoV-2 infection or an uninfected control (not recorded which). This specimen was whole blood, taken at baseline. The CDR3 region has the DNA TGTGCCAGCAGTTATGGAGGGGCTGGTGAAGCTTTCTTT. Translated, it gives CASSYGGAGEAFF.